The clone carrying this TCR beta chain came up many times. The data are from a study of regulatory T cells in long-lasting Graves disease. Study in general: Recently diagnosed Graves' patients had received antithyroid drugs for under 3 months.

Building the TCR beta libraries relied on iRepertoire HTBI primers, and CDR3 regions underwent Arm-PCR. TCRdb recomputed calls from the multiplex PCR reads with MiXCR, one row per CDR3 protein. The sample lists some 500,000 distinct CDR3 sequences; roughly 13% were seen once. The time point is: newly diagnosed GD, antithyroid drugs for less than 3 months. The TCR library was prepared using RNA isolated from PBMCs. Germline V gene sequence: CDR1 GTSNPN, CDR2 SVGIG (reference sequence). There are 16 residues in the CDR3. Deletions cut 0 bases from V and 1 base from J, with 14 bases between. A further study also used this sample, focusing on T cells in Graves' hyperthyroidism and ophthalmopathy.

This TCR came from a man aged 30-40 years with Graves disease. The rearrangement links TRBV30 to TRBJ2-3; D is perhaps TRBD1 (5 bases). This specimen was peripheral blood mononuclear cells (PBMCs), taken at new diagnosis, from a patient treated with antithyroid drugs. For the CDR3, the DNA is TGTGCCTGGAGTGTAGGGGTTGGGCACGGCACAGATACGCAGTATTTT. Translated: CAWSVGVGHGTDTQYF. The full variable domain, its missing parts supplied by reference TRBV30 and TRBJ2-3, is SQTIHQWPATLVQPVGSPLSLECTVEGTSNPNLYWYRQAAGRGLQLLFYSVGIGQISSEVPQNLSASRPQDRQFILSSKKLLLSDSGFYLCAWSVGVGHGTDTQYFGPGTRLTVL.